Sequencing of this T cell receptor (beta chain) was carried out in a study of technical replicates of blood from a few donors. V shed 4 bases and J shed 4 bases, with 8 bases lying between them. Germline CDR1 is WSHSY and CDR2 is SAAADI. The CDR3 length is 13 residues. Sequencing used immunoSEQ multiplex PCR; TCRdb keeps in-frame clones, though not all of them. The sample lists about 15,000 clones; about nine tenths were seen once. The sample comprised PBMCs. J is TRBJ1-5 and V is TRBV10-2; D unclear. The TCR comes from a human donor in good health. In DNA form, the CDR3 reads TGCGCCAGCAGTGGAACGGGGAATCAGCCCCAGCATTTT. Protein sequence: CASSGTGNQPQHF.